The 26 T cell receptor beta chains below come from one sample, sequenced in a study of shared clonotypes between healthy human individuals. Method: immunoSEQ multiplex PCR; TCRdb's copy keeps in-frame clones and lacks some. The sample yields about 750,000 clones, 80% to 95% seen once. CD45RO-negative, CCR7-positively selected cells formed the naive CD8 fraction, excluding terminally differentiated effector memory CD45RA+ cells. Specimen: naive CD8+ T cells sorted from blood. Receptors were obtained from a man younger than 45 in good health.

The CDR3 region is CASKGQGRNYGYTF. For the CDR3, the DNA is TGTGCCAGCAAAGGACAGGGGCGGAACTATGGCTACACCTTC. This sequence joins TRBV6-5 and TRBJ1-2, with 9 positions matching TRBD1. V dropped 7 bases and J dropped 2; count of bases not matched to a gene: 5. The CDR3 totals 14 residues. Germline CDR1 is MNHEY and CDR2 is SVGAGI.

The chain joins TRBV11-2 to TRBJ2-3; perhaps TRBD1 as D (6 bases). Per germline, CDR1 SGHAT and CDR2 FQNNGV. V lost 4 bases, J lost 2 bases, and 16 bases lay in between. CDR3 size: 16 residues. CDR3 residues: CASSSLTGTDTDTQYF. The DNA of the CDR3 is TGTGCCAGCAGCTCACTAACAGGGACCGACACAGATACGCAGTATTTT.

J is TRBJ2-7 and V is TRBV7-9; D is possibly TRBD1 or TRBD2 (6 bases each). The ends were cut back, 5 bases at V and 2 bases at J, with 10 bases in the middle. Germline assignment: CDR1 SEHNR and CDR2 FQNEAQ (reference sequence). The CDR3 is 13 amino acids. CDR3 in DNA: TGTGCCAGCAGCCAAGGGGGGCCCTACGAGCAGTACTTC. Its protein product is CASSQGGPYEQYF.

V is TRBV7-6 and J is TRBJ2-2; unclear D gene. Germline CDR1 is SGHVS and CDR2 is FNYEAQ. CDR3 size: 16 residues. Trimming removed 5 bases from V and 5 bases from J, with 18 bases in between. The chain's CDR3 is CASSLPYRSRTGELFF. CDR3 nucleotide sequence: TGTGCCAGCAGCCTGCCATATCGGAGTCGGACCGGGGAGCTGTTTTTT.

This chain joins TRBV7-9 and TRBJ1-1, with TRBD1 identical over 10 bases. The CDR3 totals 16 residues. Germline loops: CDR1 SEHNR, CDR2 FQNEAQ (reference sequence). J was trimmed by 3 bases and V by 5 bases; bases with no gene match: 9. The CDR3 sequence: CASSETGGDVDTEAFF. The CDR3 nucleotides are TGTGCCAGCAGCGAGACAGGGGGCGACGTTGACACTGAAGCTTTCTTT. Complete variable domain (other parts from reference TRBV7-9 and TRBJ1-1): DTGVSQNPRHKITKRGQNVTFRCDPISEHNRLYWYRQTLGQGPEFLTYFQNEAQLEKSRLLSDRFSAERPKGSFSTLEIQRTEQGDSAMYLCASSETGGDVDTEAFFGQGTRLTVV.

CDR3 sequence: CASSSSGRSSYNEQFF. The CDR3 nucleotides are TGTGCCAGCAGCTCCAGCGGGAGGAGCTCCTACAATGAGCAGTTCTTC. The rearrangement links TRBV7-9 to TRBJ2-1; 9 bases agree with TRBD2. This CDR3 comprises 16 residues. V lost 4 bases and J lost 0; bases outside the gene matches: 4. The germline V gene encodes CDR1 SEHNR and CDR2 FQNEAQ (reference sequence).

The chain uses TRBV13 and TRBJ2-7; tentative D call: TRBD1 (5 bases). V lost 2 bases and J lost 3, with 14 bases in between. Germline CDR1 PRHDT, CDR2 FYEKMQ (reference sequence). This CDR3 has 15 amino acids. Written as DNA, the CDR3 is TGTGCCAGCAGCTTACAGGGTGAAGGCCGCTACGAGCAGTACTTC. This translates into CASSLQGEGRYEQYF. Full variable domain (rest looked up from reference TRBV13 and TRBJ2-7): AAGVIQSPRHLIKEKRETATLKCYPIPRHDTVYWYQQGPGQDPQFLISFYEKMQSDKGSIPDRFSAQQFSDYHSELNMSSLELGDSALYFCASSLQGEGRYEQYFGPGTRLTVT.

Concerning this clone itself: A read error is possible here, since a much larger clone lies one base away. The V call is TRBV29-1, the J call TRBJ2-5; maybe TRBD2 (7 bases). V lost 2 bases to trimming and J lost 4 bases, with 17 bases between them. The CDR3 spans 15 residues. Germline-derived CDR1 and CDR2 are SQVTM and ANQGSEA. CDR3 DNA: TGCAGCGTTGAAATGGACGGGGGGCGCACAGAGACCCAGTACTTC. This codes for CSVEMDGGRTETQYF.

The chain couples TRBV10-2 to TRBJ2-7; tentatively, D is TRBD1 (6 bases). The CDR3 extends over 15 amino acids. The ends were cut back, 3 bases at V and 0 bases at J, with 12 bases in the middle. Looked up from germline, CDR1 is WSHSY and CDR2 is SAAADI. CDR3 in amino acids: CASSDGTPGSYEQYF. Written as DNA, the CDR3 is TGCGCCAGCAGTGACGGGACACCCGGCTCCTACGAGCAGTACTTC.

The CDR3 DNA reads TGTGCCAGCAGCCCAGCCGGGACTAGCGGATACACCGGGGAGCTGTTTTTT. The encoded protein is CASSPAGTSGYTGELFF. The rearrangement joins TRBV7-3 to TRBJ2-2; 11 bases align to TRBD2. V shed 5 bases and J 3 bases; nucleotides not matched to a gene: 8. The CDR3 length is 17 residues. CDR1 is SGHTA and CDR2 is FQGTGA in the germline V gene.

V gene TRBV27 combines with J gene TRBJ2-3; the D gene is possibly TRBD2 (5 bases). V lost 6 bases and J 3 bases, leaving 25 bases between the germline ends. In germline, CDR1 is MNHEY, CDR2 SMNVEV (reference sequence). The CDR3 runs 18 residues. CDR3 sequence: CASSDDLLGSRRTDTQYF. The CDR3 DNA reads TGTGCCAGCAGCGATGATCTCCTAGGCAGCCGGAGGACAGATACGCAGTATTTT.

The chain has TRBV18 and TRBJ2-3, with D tentatively TRBD1 or TRBD2 (5 bases each). The germline V and J ends were trimmed by 3 bases and 4 bases, with 11 bases remaining between them. Germline V CDR1 and CDR2: KGHSH, LQKENI. The CDR3 covers 14 residues. The CDR3 region has the DNA TGTGCCAGCTCACCGGATAGGGACCCAGATACGCAGTATTTT. As protein: CASSPDRDPDTQYF. Complete variable domain (other parts from reference TRBV18 and TRBJ2-3): NAGVMQNPRHLVRRRGQEARLRCSPMKGHSHVYWYRQLPEEGLKFMVYLQKENIIDESGMPKERFSAEFPKEGPSILRIQQVVRGDSAAYFCASSPDRDPDTQYFGPGTRLTVL.

This rearrangement joins TRBV7-9 to TRBJ2-1; D not resolved. CDR1 is SEHNR, CDR2 FQNEAQ, per germline (reference sequence). The CDR3 has 16 amino acids. Trimming removed 5 bases at V and 4 bases at J, with 18 bases between. Written as DNA, the CDR3 is TGTGCCAGCAGCCCCCCCAAGGGTAGAACATACAATGAGCAGTTCTTC. Translation gives CASSPPKGRTYNEQFF.

The chain couples TRBV5-5 to TRBJ2-7; D gene unclear. CDR1 is SGHKS and CDR2 is YYEKEE in the germline V gene (reference sequence). V was cut by 4 bases and J by 3 bases, with 8 bases left in between. The CDR3 is made up of 12 amino acids. CDR3 nucleotide sequence: TGTGCCAGCAGCCTCACCGACTACGAGCAGTACTTC. Residues: CASSLTDYEQYF.

This chain links TRBV4-1 with TRBJ2-7; TRBD2 matches 9 bases. V dropped 3 bases and J dropped 3; count of bases not matched to a gene: 6. CDR1 MGHRA and CDR2 YSYEKL come from the germline V gene. The CDR3 spans 15 residues. CDR3 DNA: TGCGCCAGCAGCCAGAGCCTAGCGGGACTCTACGAGCAGTACTTC. Protein: CASSQSLAGLYEQYF.

This clone was recorded only once. V gene TRBV6-5 combines with J gene TRBJ2-5; the D gene is possibly TRBD2 (5 bases). Looked up from germline, CDR1 is MNHEY and CDR2 is SVGAGI. The CDR3 length is 13 residues. The V end lost 4 bases, the J end lost 3 bases, and 9 bases lay between the germline ends. The CDR3 DNA sequence: TGTGCCAGCAGTTTCCGGGGTGAAGAGACCCAGTACTTC. This translates into CASSFRGEETQYF.

The V gene is TRBV27, the J gene TRBJ2-1; D remains ambiguous. The CDR3 is 14 amino acids. Trimming removed 3 bases from V and 7 bases from J, with 13 bases in between. The germline V gene has CDR1 MNHEY and CDR2 SMNVEV (reference sequence). The CDR3 bases are TGTGCCAGCAGTTTTTGGAGTCCCTTGAATGAGCAGTTCTTC. Residues: CASSFWSPLNEQFF.

The genes are TRBV6-1 and TRBJ1-2; D is uncertain. CDR3 length: 13 amino acids. V was pared by 3 bases and J by 2 bases, with 7 bases between. Germline V gene lookup returns CDR1 MNHNS and CDR2 SASEGT. CDR3: CASSETQNYGYTF. The CDR3 region has the DNA TGTGCCAGCAGTGAGACGCAGAACTATGGCTACACCTTC.

The chain joins TRBV27 to TRBJ1-2; possibly TRBD1 for D (5 bases). Germline V gene data show CDR1 as MNHEY and CDR2 as SMNVEV (reference sequence). The length of the CDR3 is 13 residues. V lost 6 bases and J lost 6, with 14 bases in between. CDR3 sequence reads: CASRTGVMDGYTF. The CDR3 DNA reads as TGTGCCAGCAGGACGGGGGTAATGGATGGCTACACCTTC.

The gene calls are TRBV4-1 and TRBJ2-7, with 7 positions matching TRBD1. The trim removed 3 bases at V and 1 base at J, leaving 9 bases unmatched. The germline gives CDR1 MGHRA, CDR2 YSYEKL. This CDR3 spans 16 amino acids. As DNA, the CDR3 is TGCGCCAGCAGCCACCCAACAGGGGATGGGTCCTACGAGCAGTACTTC. Translation: CASSHPTGDGSYEQYF.

The V gene is TRBV9, the J gene TRBJ1-1; D is uncertain. The CDR3 has 16 residues. Germline loops: CDR1 SGDLS, CDR2 YYNGEE. Trimming cost V 0 bases and J 1 base, with 13 bases left between them. The DNA of the CDR3 is TGTGCCAGCAGCGTAGCTTTCGGGGAGGGGAACACTGAAGCTTTCTTT. Translating gives CASSVAFGEGNTEAFF. Full variable domain (rest looked up from reference TRBV9 and TRBJ1-1): DSGVTQTPKHLITATGQRVTLRCSPRSGDLSVYWYQQSLDQGLQFLIQYYNGEERAKGNILERFSAQQFPDLHSELNLSSLELGDSALYFCASSVAFGEGNTEAFFGQGTRLTVV.

Turning to this clone: Other DNA sequences in this sample translate to the same CDR3. The rearrangement links TRBV9 to TRBJ2-7; D is unclear. The CDR3 has 14 residues. Germline lookup yields CDR1 SGDLS and CDR2 YYNGEE. V was clipped by 0 bases and J by 2 bases, with 9 bases between them. The CDR3 coding sequence is TGTGCCAGCAGCGTAGGTGGAGAAACCTACGAGCAGTACTTC. Protein product: CASSVGGETYEQYF.

This clone was detected only once. The chain links TRBV5-8 to TRBJ2-5, with D uncertain. Germline V gene lookup returns CDR1 SGHTS and CDR2 YDEGEE. CDR3 length: 14 amino acids. V lost 6 bases to trimming and J lost 1 base, with 13 bases between them. The CDR3 region is CASTEYGIQETQYF. The CDR3 coding sequence is TGTGCCAGCACAGAATACGGAATCCAAGAGACCCAGTACTTC. Variable domain in full (rest from reference TRBV5-8 and TRBJ2-5): EAGVTQSPTHLIKTRGQQATLRCSPISGHTSVYWYQQALGLGLQFLLWYDEGEERNRGNFPPRFSGRQFPNYSSELNVNALELEDSALYLCASTEYGIQETQYFGPGTRLLVL.

The V gene is TRBV7-6, the J gene TRBJ1-1; D uncertain. Between the trimmed V and J ends, which lost 5 bases and 1 base, there was a span of 8 bases. Germline-derived CDR1 and CDR2 are SGHVS and FNYEAQ. The CDR3 extends over 13 amino acids. CDR3 amino acids: CASSPRTNTEAFF. CDR3 DNA: TGTGCCAGCAGCCCCCGGACGAACACTGAAGCTTTCTTT.

V gene TRBV27 combines with J gene TRBJ1-5; tentative D call: TRBD1 (5 bases). The V gene's germline CDR1 is MNHEY and CDR2 SMNVEV (reference sequence). The CDR3 sequence is 15 residues long. Trimming removed 7 bases at V and 0 bases at J, with 13 bases between. CDR3 nucleotides: TGTGCCAGCAACTGGGACCCATCTAGCAATCAGCCCCAGCATTTT. Encoded protein: CASNWDPSSNQPQHF.

The chain employs TRBV5-4 and TRBJ1-1; D may be TRBD1 (5 bases). The CDR3 totals 14 residues. CDR1 SGHNT and CDR2 YYREEE come from the germline V gene (reference sequence). The V end was cut by 4 bases, the J end by 5 bases, with 15 bases between. CDR3 sequence (DNA): TGTGCCAGCAGCGCCAGGGATGTCGGGACTGAAGCTTTCTTT. It encodes CASSARDVGTEAFF.